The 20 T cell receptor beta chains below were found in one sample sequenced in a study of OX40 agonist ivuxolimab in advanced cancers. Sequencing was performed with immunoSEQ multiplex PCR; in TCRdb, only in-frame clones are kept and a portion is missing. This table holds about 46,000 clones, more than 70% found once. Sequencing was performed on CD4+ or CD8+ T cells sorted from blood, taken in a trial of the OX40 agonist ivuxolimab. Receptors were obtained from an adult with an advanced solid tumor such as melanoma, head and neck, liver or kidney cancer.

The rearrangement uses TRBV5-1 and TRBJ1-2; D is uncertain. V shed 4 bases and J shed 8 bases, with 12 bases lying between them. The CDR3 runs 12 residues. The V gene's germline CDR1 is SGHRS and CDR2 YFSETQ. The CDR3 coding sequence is TGCGCCAGCAGCCCCGGAACTTCGGGCTACACCTTC. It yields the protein CASSPGTSGYTF.

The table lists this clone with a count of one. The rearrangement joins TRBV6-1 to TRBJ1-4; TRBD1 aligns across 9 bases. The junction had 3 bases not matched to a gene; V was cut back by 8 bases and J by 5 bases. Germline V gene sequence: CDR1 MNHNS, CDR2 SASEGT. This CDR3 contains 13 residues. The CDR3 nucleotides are TGTGCCAGCCGGGACAGGGTCAATGAAAAACTGTTTTTT. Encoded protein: CASRDRVNEKLFF.

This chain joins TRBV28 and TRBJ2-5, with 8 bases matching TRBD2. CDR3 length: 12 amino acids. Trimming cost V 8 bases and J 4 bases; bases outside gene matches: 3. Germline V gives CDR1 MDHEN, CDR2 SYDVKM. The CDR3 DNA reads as TGTGCCAGCCGGGGGGGCTCAGAGACCCAGTACTTC. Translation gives CASRGGSETQYF.

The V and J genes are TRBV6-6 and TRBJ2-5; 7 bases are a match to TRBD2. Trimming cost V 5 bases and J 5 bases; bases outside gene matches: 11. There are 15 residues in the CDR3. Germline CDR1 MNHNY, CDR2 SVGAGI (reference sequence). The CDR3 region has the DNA TGTGCCAGCAGTCCTGTACGGGGGGTACTGGAGACCCAGTACTTC. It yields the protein CASSPVRGVLETQYF.

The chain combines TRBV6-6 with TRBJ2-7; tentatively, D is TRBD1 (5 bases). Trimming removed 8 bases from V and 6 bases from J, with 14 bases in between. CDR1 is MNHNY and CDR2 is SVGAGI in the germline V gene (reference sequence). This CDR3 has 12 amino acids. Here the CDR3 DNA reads TGTGCCAGCTCTTCGGCAAGGGGCGAGCAGTACTTC. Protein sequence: CASSSARGEQYF.

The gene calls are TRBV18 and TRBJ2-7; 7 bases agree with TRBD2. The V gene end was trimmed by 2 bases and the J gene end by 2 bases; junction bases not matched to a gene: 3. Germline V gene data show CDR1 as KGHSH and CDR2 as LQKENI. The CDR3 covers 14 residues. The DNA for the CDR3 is TGTGCCAGCTCACCAGGGGGAGGGACCTACGAGCAGTACTTC. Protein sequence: CASSPGGGTYEQYF.

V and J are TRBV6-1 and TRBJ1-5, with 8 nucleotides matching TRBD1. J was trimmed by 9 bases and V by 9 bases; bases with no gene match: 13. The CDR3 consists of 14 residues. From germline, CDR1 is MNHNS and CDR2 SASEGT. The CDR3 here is CASSLDRVIRPQHF. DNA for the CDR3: TGTGCCAGTTCCCTGGACAGGGTTATTAGGCCCCAGCATTTT.

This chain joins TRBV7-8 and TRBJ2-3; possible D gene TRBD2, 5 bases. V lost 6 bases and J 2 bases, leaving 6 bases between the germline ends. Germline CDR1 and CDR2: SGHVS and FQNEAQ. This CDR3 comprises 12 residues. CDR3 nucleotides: TGTGCCAGCAGGCGGGTCACAGATACGCAGTATTTT. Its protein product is CASRRVTDTQYF.

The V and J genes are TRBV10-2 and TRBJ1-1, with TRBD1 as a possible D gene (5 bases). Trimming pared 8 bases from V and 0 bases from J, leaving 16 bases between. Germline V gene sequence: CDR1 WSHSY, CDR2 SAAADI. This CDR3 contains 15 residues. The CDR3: CASDKDRQMNTEAFF. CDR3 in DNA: TGCGCCAGCGACAAGGACCGACAGATGAACACTGAAGCTTTCTTT.

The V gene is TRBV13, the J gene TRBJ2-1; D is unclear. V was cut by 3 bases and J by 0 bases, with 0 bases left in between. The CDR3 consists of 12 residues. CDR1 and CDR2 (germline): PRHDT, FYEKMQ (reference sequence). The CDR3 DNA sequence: TGTGCCAGCAGCTTCTCCTACAATGAGCAGTTCTTC. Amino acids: CASSFSYNEQFF.

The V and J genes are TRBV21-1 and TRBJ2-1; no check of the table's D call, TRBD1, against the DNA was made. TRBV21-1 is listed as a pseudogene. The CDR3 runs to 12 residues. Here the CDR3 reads CASGISDNEQFF. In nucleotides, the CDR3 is TGTGCCAGCGGTATATCAGACAATGAGCAGTTCTTC.

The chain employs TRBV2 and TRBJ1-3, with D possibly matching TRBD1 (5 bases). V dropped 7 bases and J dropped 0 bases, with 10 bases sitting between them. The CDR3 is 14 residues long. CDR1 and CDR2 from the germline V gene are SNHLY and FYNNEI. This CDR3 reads CASTLQVSGNTIYF. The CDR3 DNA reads TGTGCCAGCACTCTACAGGTCTCTGGAAACACCATATATTTT.

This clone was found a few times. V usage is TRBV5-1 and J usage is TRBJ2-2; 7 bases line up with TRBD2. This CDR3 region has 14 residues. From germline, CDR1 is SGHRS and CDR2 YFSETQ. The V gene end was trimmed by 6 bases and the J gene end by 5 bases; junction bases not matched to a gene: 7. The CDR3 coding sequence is TGCGCCAGCACCGTTGGGAGGGGTACCGGGGAGCTGTTTTTT. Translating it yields CASTVGRGTGELFF.

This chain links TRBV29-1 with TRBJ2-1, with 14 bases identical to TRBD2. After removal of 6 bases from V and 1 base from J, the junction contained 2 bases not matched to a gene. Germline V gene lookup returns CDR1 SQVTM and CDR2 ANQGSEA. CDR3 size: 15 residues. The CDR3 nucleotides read TGCAGCGTCGGGACTAGCGGGAGTTCCTACAATGAGCAGTTCTTC. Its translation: CSVGTSGSSYNEQFF.

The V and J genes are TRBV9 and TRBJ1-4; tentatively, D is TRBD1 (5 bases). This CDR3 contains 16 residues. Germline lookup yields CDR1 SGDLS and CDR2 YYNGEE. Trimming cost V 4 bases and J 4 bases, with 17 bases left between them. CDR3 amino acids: CASSSRQGYGNEKLFF. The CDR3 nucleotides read TGTGCCAGCAGCTCGCGGCAGGGATATGGTAATGAAAAACTGTTTTTT.

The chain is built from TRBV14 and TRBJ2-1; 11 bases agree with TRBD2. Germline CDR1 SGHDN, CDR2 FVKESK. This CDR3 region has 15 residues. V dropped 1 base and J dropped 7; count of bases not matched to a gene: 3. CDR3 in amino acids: CASSQGASGRNEQFF. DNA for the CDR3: TGTGCCAGCAGCCAAGGGGCTAGCGGGAGGAATGAGCAGTTCTTC.

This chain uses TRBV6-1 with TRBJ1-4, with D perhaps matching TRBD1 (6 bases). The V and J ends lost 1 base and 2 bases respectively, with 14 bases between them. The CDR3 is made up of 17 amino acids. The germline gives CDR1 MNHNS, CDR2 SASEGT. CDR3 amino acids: CASSEVQGRGTNEKLFF. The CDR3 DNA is TGTGCCAGCAGTGAAGTGCAGGGGAGGGGGACTAATGAAAAACTGTTTTTT.

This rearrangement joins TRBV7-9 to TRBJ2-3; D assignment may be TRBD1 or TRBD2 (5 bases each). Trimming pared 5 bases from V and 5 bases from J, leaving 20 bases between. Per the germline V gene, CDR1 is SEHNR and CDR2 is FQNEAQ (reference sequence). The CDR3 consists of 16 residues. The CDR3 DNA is TGTGCCAGCAGCCCCAAGCTCAGGGTTGGAGGAGATACGCAGTATTTT. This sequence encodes CASSPKLRVGGDTQYF.

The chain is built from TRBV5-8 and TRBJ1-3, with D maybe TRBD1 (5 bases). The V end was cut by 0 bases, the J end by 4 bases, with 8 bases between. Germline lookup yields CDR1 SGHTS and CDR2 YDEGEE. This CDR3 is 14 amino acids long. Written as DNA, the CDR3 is TGTGCCAGCAGCTTGGAAAGGGGCGGAAACACCATATATTTT. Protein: CASSLERGGNTIYF.

CDR3 DNA: TGTGCCAGCAGCTTAGGACAGGGGGCAAGGAATGAGCAGTTCTTC. It specifies CASSLGQGARNEQFF. The chain combines TRBV11-3 with TRBJ2-1, with 10 bases aligning to TRBD1. Per germline, CDR1 SGHNT and CDR2 YENEEA. Losses at the gene ends were 1 base for V and 7 bases for J; bases not matched to a gene: 4. The CDR3 has 15 amino acids. Full variable domain (remainder filled in from reference TRBV11-3 and TRBJ2-1): EAGVVQSPRYKIIEKKQPVAFWCNPISGHNTLYWYLQNLGQGPELLIRYENEEAVDDSQLPKDRFSAERLKGVDSTLKIQPAELGDSAVYLCASSLGQGARNEQFFGPGTRLTVL.